The 16 T cell receptor beta chains presented below share a single source sample, sequenced in a study of PD-L1 blockade in urothelial cancer. Time point of the sample: peripheral blood 6 weeks after treatment start. Sequenced by immunoSEQ multiplex PCR; TCRdb stores in-frame clones only, minus some. This table holds approximately 110,000 clones, approximately 90% found once. The specimen comprised PBMCs, sampled around atezolizumab (anti-PD-L1) treatment. The receptors originated from a man aged 55 to 69 with urothelial cancer.

The chain combines TRBV9 with TRBJ2-2, with D maybe TRBD1 (5 bases). Trimming took 0 bases from V and 5 from J, leaving 8 bases between them. The CDR3 spans 14 residues. Looked up from germline, CDR1 is SGDLS and CDR2 is YYNGEE. The CDR3 reads CASSVGGVTGELFF. In nucleotides, the CDR3 is TGTGCCAGCAGCGTAGGGGGCGTGACCGGGGAGCTGTTTTTT. The whole variable domain, filled in from reference TRBV9 and TRBJ2-2, reads DSGVTQTPKHLITATGQRVTLRCSPRSGDLSVYWYQQSLDQGLQFLIQYYNGEERAKGNILERFSAQQFPDLHSELNLSSLELGDSALYFCASSVGGVTGELFFGEGSRLTVL.

This chain joins TRBV19 and TRBJ2-2; 9 positions match TRBD2. Trimming removed 5 bases from V and 6 bases from J; junction bases left unmatched: 19. There are 19 residues in the CDR3. The germline gives CDR1 LNHDA, CDR2 SQIVND (reference sequence). For the CDR3, the DNA is TGTGCCAGTAGTCCTCCTGCCACCTCTAGCGGGATCGGGGCCGGGGAGCTGTTTTTT. This gives the protein CASSPPATSSGIGAGELFF.

The chain has TRBV7-2 and TRBJ2-5, with D maybe TRBD1 (5 bases). CDR1 and CDR2 from the germline V gene are SGHTA and FQGNSA. CDR3 length equals 15 residues. The V end lost 2 bases, the J end lost 3 bases, and 13 bases lay between the germline ends. The CDR3 sequence is CASSLLGRPEETQYF. In DNA, the CDR3 is TGTGCCAGCAGCTTACTGGGGCGGCCCGAAGAGACCCAGTACTTC.

V gene TRBV28 combines with J gene TRBJ2-3; D is uncertain. There are 16 residues in the CDR3. Germline V lookup: CDR1 MDHEN, CDR2 SYDVKM. V shed 7 bases and J shed 2 bases, with 19 bases lying between them. The CDR3 spells CASTLSVQPTTDTQYF. The CDR3 DNA reads TGTGCCAGCACTCTATCGGTTCAACCCACCACAGATACGCAGTATTTT.

The genes are TRBV5-1 and TRBJ2-7; 10 positions agree with TRBD2. The V gene's germline CDR1 is SGHRS and CDR2 YFSETQ. V lost 5 bases and J lost 5; bases outside the gene matches: 7. The CDR3 is 14 amino acids. CDR3 in amino acids: CASRTGTSVNEQYF. DNA of the CDR3: TGCGCCAGCAGAACCGGGACTAGCGTTAACGAGCAGTACTTC. The full variable domain, its missing parts supplied by reference TRBV5-1 and TRBJ2-7, is KAGVTQTPRYLIKTRGQQVTLSCSPISGHRSVSWYQQTPGQGLQFLFEYFSETQRNKGNFPGRFSGRQFSNSRSEMNVSTLELGDSALYLCASRTGTSVNEQYFGPGTRLTVT.

The chain combines TRBV2 with TRBJ1-1; D remains ambiguous. This CDR3 is built from 15 residues. Trimming took off 8 bases at V and 1 base at J, with 17 bases between the two ends. Germline V CDR1 and CDR2: SNHLY, FYNNEI. The CDR3 is CASSGLVVSNTEAFF. Here the CDR3 DNA reads TGTGCCAGCTCGGGTTTGGTGGTTTCGAACACTGAAGCTTTCTTT. The full variable domain, completed using reference TRBV2 and TRBJ1-1, is EPEVTQTPSHQVTQMGQEVILRCVPISNHLYFYWYRQILGQKVEFLVSFYNNEISEKSEIFDDQFSVERPDGSNFTLKIRSTKLEDSAMYFCASSGLVVSNTEAFFGQGTRLTVV.

The chain combines TRBV28 with TRBJ2-7; the D gene is possibly TRBD1 (5 bases). V dropped 2 bases and J dropped 4 bases, with 12 bases sitting between them. The germline gives CDR1 MDHEN, CDR2 SYDVKM. This CDR3 contains 14 residues. CDR3 DNA: TGTGCCAGCAGTTTACAGGGCATGTTTTACGAGCAGTACTTC. Translating it yields CASSLQGMFYEQYF.

This clone was counted once. The rearrangement joins TRBV19 to TRBJ2-7; possible D gene TRBD1, 5 bases. The germline V gene has CDR1 LNHDA and CDR2 SQIVND (reference sequence). The length of the CDR3 is 13 residues. V lost 3 bases and J 2 bases, leaving 8 bases between the germline ends. The CDR3 nucleotides read TGTGCCAGTAGTATTGGGGCCCCCTACGAGCAGTACTTC. Its translation: CASSIGAPYEQYF.

The chain employs TRBV12-5 and TRBJ2-4; tentative D call: TRBD1 (6 bases). This CDR3 is 21 amino acids long. V gave up 1 base and J gave up 0 bases, with 25 bases separating them. Germline V gene lookup returns CDR1 LGHNT and CDR2 FRNRAP. CDR3 nucleotides: TGTGCTAGTGGTTTGGAGAGATTGGGGGTTGGGACAAACGTAGCCAAAAACATTCAGTACTTC. Encoded protein: CASGLERLGVGTNVAKNIQYF.

The rearrangement links TRBV27 to TRBJ2-2, with TRBD1 as a possible D gene (5 bases). The CDR3 runs to 15 residues. The germline V and J ends were trimmed by 5 bases and 5 bases, with 15 bases remaining between them. The germline CDR1 and CDR2 sequences are MNHEY and SMNVEV (reference sequence). DNA for the CDR3: TGTGCCAGCAGTCCAGCCAGGGTCAGAACCGGGGAGCTGTTTTTT. It is translated as CASSPARVRTGELFF.

The chain joins TRBV28 to TRBJ2-5; 8 bases map to TRBD2. Per the germline V gene, CDR1 is MDHEN and CDR2 is SYDVKM. The ends lost 6 bases at V and 0 bases at J; junction bases unmatched: 6. The CDR3 runs 15 residues. Written as DNA, the CDR3 is TGTGCCAGCAGCTCCAGTAGCGGGAACCAAGAGACCCAGTACTTC. Amino acids: CASSSSSGNQETQYF.

This chain uses TRBV5-5 with TRBJ1-3, with D possibly TRBD1 on 5 matching bases. With 0 bases removed from V and 1 base from J, the gap between germline ends came to 8 bases. CDR1 is SGHKS, CDR2 YYEKEE, per germline (reference sequence). The CDR3 is 15 amino acids. The CDR3 region is CASSLGRVSGNTIYF. The DNA for the CDR3 is TGTGCCAGCAGCTTGGGCAGGGTATCTGGAAACACCATATATTTT.

The rearrangement uses TRBV30 and TRBJ2-2, with TRBD2 identical over 13 bases. CDR1 GTSNPN and CDR2 SVGIG come from the germline V gene (reference sequence). The ends lost 3 bases at V and 8 bases at J; junction bases unmatched: 6. This CDR3 comprises 15 residues. DNA for the CDR3: TGTGCCTGGAGGCCCCCGGGACTAGCGGGGGGGGAGCTGTTTTTT. It yields the protein CAWRPPGLAGGELFF.

This chain links TRBV28 with TRBJ1-5; D is unclear. The CDR3 runs to 14 residues. Germline V gives CDR1 MDHEN, CDR2 SYDVKM. V was pared by 3 bases and J by 2 bases, with 8 bases between. CDR3 in amino acids: CASSFARGNQPQHF. The CDR3 nucleotides are TGTGCCAGCAGTTTCGCTCGGGGCAATCAGCCCCAGCATTTT.

The CDR3 DNA is TGTGCCAGCAGCCACCCGACTAGCGATCCATTCTTC. Translation gives CASSHPTSDPFF. The V call is TRBV7-6, the J call TRBJ2-1; 8 bases are shared with TRBD2. The germline V gene has CDR1 SGHVS and CDR2 FNYEAQ. The J segment lost 16 bases and the V segment lost 5 bases, leaving 10 bases of the junction unmatched. The CDR3 contains 12 residues.

The genes are TRBV2 and TRBJ2-1; TRBD2 aligns across 15 bases. The V and J ends lost 8 bases and 11 bases, in that order; junction bases with no gene match: 4. CDR1 is SNHLY and CDR2 is FYNNEI in the germline V gene. The CDR3 consists of 13 residues. The CDR3 sequence: CASGTSGGPKQFF. The CDR3 region has the DNA TGTGCCAGCGGGACTAGCGGGGGGCCTAAGCAGTTCTTC.